The rows below give T cell receptor beta chains drawn from one sample of a study of OX40 agonist ivuxolimab in advanced cancers. Clones were sequenced by immunoSEQ multiplex PCR, and TCRdb holds only the in-frame ones, with some missing. Here the sample spans about 69,000 clones, roughly nine tenths being singletons. The sample here was CD4+ or CD8+ T cells sorted from blood, taken in a trial of the OX40 agonist ivuxolimab. These receptors all come from an adult with an advanced solid tumor such as melanoma, head and neck, liver or kidney cancer. Both conserved end residues are part of each CDR3. The order of the fields is J gene, V gene, CDR3 protein.

TRBJ2-2 | TRBV19 | CASSTAGTANTGELFF
TRBJ1-2 | TRBV18 | CASSPSEGTGYGYTF
TRBJ2-3 | TRBV5-1 | CASSIRRDSTDTQYF
TRBJ2-1 | TRBV19 | CASTLTTSGSWEQFF
TRBJ1-3 | TRBV11-1 | CASGADRDSGNTIYF
TRBJ1-6 | TRBV18 | CASSPGQGGSPLHF
TRBJ2-3 | TRBV29-1 | CSVEQNRNTQYF
TRBJ1-2 | TRBV7-2 | CASSLAKVGLTDNYGYTF
TRBJ1-4 | TRBV5-4 | CASSGGQSELFF
TRBJ2-7 | TRBV29-1 | CSVRGGTAAYEQYF
TRBJ2-7 | TRBV19 | CASSIGRQGIYEQYF
TRBJ2-3 | TRBV19 | CASSRTSGGDTQYF
TRBJ2-5 | TRBV9 | CASSVALQETQYF
TRBJ2-7 | TRBV13 | CASSPKLGALREQYF
TRBJ2-7 | TRBV10-3 | CAISGTGLYEQYF
TRBJ2-3 | TRBV19 | CASSSQGAGGPVTQYF
TRBJ2-5 | TRBV11-2 | CASSSNRDWQETQYF
TRBJ1-2 | TRBV28 | CASSPRDRDTYGYTF
TRBJ2-1 | TRBV5-3 | CARSPRTGSYNEQFF
TRBJ1-4 | TRBV6-6 | CASSRDRGREKLFF
TRBJ2-6 | TRBV5-1 | CASSLDTGGTALTF
TRBJ2-7 | TRBV7-2 | CASSLGDRFYEQYF
TRBJ2-7 | TRBV19 | CAVGGRGNYEQYF
TRBJ1-4 | TRBV4-1 | CASSTGGTGKEKLFF
TRBJ1-1 | TRBV7-9 | CASSDSGYTEAFF
TRBJ2-5 | TRBV18 | CASSPPPQGETQYF
TRBJ1-1 | TRBV4-2 | CASSQEGAGGQGLTRTEAFF
TRBJ2-7 | TRBV10-3 | CAISGVGADEQYF
TRBJ2-2 | TRBV5-1 | CASSLGLAGGITGELFF
TRBJ2-1 | TRBV5-1 | CASSLASGTGYNEQFF
TRBJ2-5 | TRBV15 | CATSSTGTLGRTQYF
TRBJ2-7 | TRBV11-2 | CASSPVASGMPYEQYF
TRBJ2-3 | TRBV9 | CASSFTGTSSDTQYF
TRBJ1-1 | TRBV25-1 | CASRDRGVTSEAFF
TRBJ2-7 | TRBV2 | CASSEGSGSGEQYF
TRBJ1-6 | TRBV18 | CASSSRQGDSPLHF
TRBJ1-2 | TRBV5-4 | CASSQAPGYYGYTF
TRBJ2-5 | TRBV4-3 | CASSQVGGAASQTQYF
TRBJ2-1 | TRBV15 | CATSREGQGRRYEQFF
TRBJ1-5 | TRBV6-5 | CASKQGMGNQPQHF
TRBJ2-2 | TRBV2 | CASRLASVTGELFF
TRBJ1-2 | TRBV18 | CASSLDQSGGYTF
TRBJ1-1 | TRBV5-1 | CASSWKGRTEAFF
TRBJ2-3 | TRBV5-1 | CASSEATSTDTQYF
TRBJ2-5 | TRBV6-6 | CASSLTVEETQYF
TRBJ2-5 | TRBV19 | CASSDTGGRETQYF
TRBJ2-1 | TRBV7-3 | CASSRGTSGYNEQFF
TRBJ2-5 | TRBV5-4 | CASSLGSGTRSQETQYF
TRBJ2-7 | TRBV19 | CASSAEVGLAPYEQYF
TRBJ1-6 | TRBV27 | CASGLAGTVNSPLHF
TRBJ2-1 | TRBV4-1 | CASSQDSSGGGSFYNEQFF
TRBJ1-5 | TRBV19 | CASTLQGAWNQPQHF
TRBJ2-5 | TRBV7-2 | CASSLVWLAGGETQYF
TRBJ2-3 | TRBV19 | CASSPVGGTNAATQYF
TRBJ2-7 | TRBV25-1 | CASSGTYEQYF
TRBJ1-6 | TRBV6-4 | CASKDSSYNSPLHF
TRBJ1-4 | TRBV7-9 | CASSRQPNEKLFF
TRBJ2-7 | TRBV30 | CAWSPLAGAHYEQYF
TRBJ2-1 | TRBV11-1 | CASSPQNPSGRAVEQFF